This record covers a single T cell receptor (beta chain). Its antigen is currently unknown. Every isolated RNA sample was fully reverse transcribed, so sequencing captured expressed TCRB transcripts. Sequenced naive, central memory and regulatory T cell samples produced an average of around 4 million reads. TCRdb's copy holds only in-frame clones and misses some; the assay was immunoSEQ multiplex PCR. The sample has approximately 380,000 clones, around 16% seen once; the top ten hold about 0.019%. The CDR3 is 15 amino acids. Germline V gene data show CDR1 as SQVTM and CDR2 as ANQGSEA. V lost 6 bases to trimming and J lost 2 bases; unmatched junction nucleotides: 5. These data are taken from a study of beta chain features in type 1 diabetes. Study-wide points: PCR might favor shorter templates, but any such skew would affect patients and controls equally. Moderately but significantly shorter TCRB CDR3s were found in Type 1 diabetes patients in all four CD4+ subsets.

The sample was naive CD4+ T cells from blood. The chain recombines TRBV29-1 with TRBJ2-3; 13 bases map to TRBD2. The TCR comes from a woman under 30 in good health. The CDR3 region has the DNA TGCAGCGTCCACGGACTAGCGGGAGTCACAGATACGCAGTATTTT. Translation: CSVHGLAGVTDTQYF.